Following are 25 T cell receptor beta chains from one sample sequenced in a study of siplizumab effects on memory and regulatory T cells. Cells that made up the mixed lymphocyte reaction were cocultured at 37°C for approximately 6 days. The protocol was immunoSEQ multiplex PCR, while the TCRdb copy is restricted to in-frame clones and leaves out a portion. The sample yields approximately 9,500 clones, under 55% seen once. What these receptors recognize is not known. The sample consisted of CFSE-low (dividing) CD8+ T cells sorted from an allogeneic mixed lymphocyte reaction. The origin of the receptors is a human donor in good health; the cells came from an allogeneic mixed lymphocyte reaction.

By its share, this clone is medium-sized (0.01 to 0.1%). As DNA, the CDR3 is TGTGCCAGCAGTTTATGGGGGGCGTACGACTATGGCTACACCTTC. This codes for CASSLWGAYDYGYTF. This chain joins TRBV28 and TRBJ1-2; the D gene is possibly TRBD1 (6 bases). Germline values: CDR1 MDHEN, CDR2 SYDVKM. V was cut by 0 bases and J by 3 bases, with 11 bases left in between. The CDR3 length is 15 residues.

The chain is built from TRBV28 and TRBJ2-7; D is unclear. CDR1 and CDR2 (germline): MDHEN, SYDVKM. This CDR3 contains 10 residues. V was cut by 2 bases and J by 6 bases, with 2 bases left in between. The CDR3 region has the DNA TGTGCCAGCAGTTTACGCGAGCAGTACTTC. Translated, it gives CASSLREQYF.

This clone ranks as medium-sized. The chain combines TRBV6-1 with TRBJ2-7; no clear D. Germline V gives CDR1 MNHNS, CDR2 SASEGT. The CDR3 has 13 amino acids. The V and J ends lost 0 bases and 3 bases respectively, with 6 bases between them. Here the CDR3 DNA reads TGTGCCAGCAGTGAAGCGGGGTTCTACGAGCAGTACTTC. The encoded protein is CASSEAGFYEQYF.

The genes are TRBV7-2 and TRBJ2-7; tentatively, D is TRBD2 (6 bases). Trimming took 4 bases from V and 4 from J, leaving 11 bases between them. The germline CDR1 and CDR2 sequences are SGHTA and FQGNSA. The CDR3 covers 13 residues. In nucleotides, the CDR3 is TGTGCCAGCAGCTACCCTGGGGGGTACGAGCAGTACTTC. Residues: CASSYPGGYEQYF.

The chain's CDR3 is CASSQETGTALEKLFF. CDR3 nucleotides: TGTGCCAGCAGCCAAGAAACCGGGACGGCCCTAGAAAAACTGTTTTTT. The chain employs TRBV27 and TRBJ1-4, with D maybe TRBD1 (5 bases). The CDR3 spans 16 residues. Germline V gene sequence: CDR1 MNHEY, CDR2 SMNVEV (reference sequence). The V gene lost 6 bases and the J gene lost 8 bases, with 22 bases spanning the gap.

The chain links TRBV6-5 to TRBJ2-1; 11 bases match TRBD2. Germline values: CDR1 MNHEY, CDR2 SVGAGI. The V gene end was trimmed by 8 bases and the J gene end by 3 bases; junction bases not matched to a gene: 3. The CDR3 covers 14 residues. In nucleotides, the CDR3 is TGTGCCAGCTCCCTAGCGGGGGGCTACAATGAGCAGTTCTTC. Residues: CASSLAGGYNEQFF.

The chain recombines TRBV5-4 with TRBJ2-1; 9 bases are a match to TRBD2. J lost 6 bases, V lost 0 bases, and 7 bases had no gene match. The V gene's germline CDR1 is SGHNT and CDR2 YYREEE (reference sequence). This CDR3 spans 16 amino acids. CDR3 sequence: CASSLAAGGRVNEQFF. CDR3 bases: TGTGCCAGCAGCTTGGCGGCGGGAGGGCGTGTCAATGAGCAGTTCTTC.

By sample fraction, this clone is medium-sized. This sequence joins TRBV12-5 and TRBJ1-1; D perhaps matches TRBD1 (5 bases). CDR3 length: 14 amino acids. V was clipped by 7 bases and J by 4 bases, with 16 bases between them. The germline gives CDR1 LGHNT, CDR2 FRNRAP. The CDR3 region is CASATNPGVTEAFF. For the CDR3, the DNA is TGTGCTAGTGCCACAAATCCGGGGGTCACTGAAGCTTTCTTT.

This clone was seen a single time. The chain uses TRBV6-6 and TRBJ2-1; TRBD1 or TRBD2 may be the D gene (5 bases each). Trimming shortened V by 0 bases and J by 4 bases, and 7 bases separated the two germline ends. The CDR3 loop spans 14 amino acids. Germline lookup yields CDR1 MNHNY and CDR2 SVGAGI (reference sequence). The CDR3 here is CASSYSGDYNEQFF. CDR3 in DNA: TGTGCCAGCAGTTACTCGGGGGATTACAATGAGCAGTTCTTC.

V and J are TRBV7-9 and TRBJ2-7; 11 bases are shared with TRBD1. Germline trimming cut 4 bases from V and 3 bases from J; bases unmatched to any gene: 2. CDR3 length: 14 residues. Germline loops: CDR1 SEHNR, CDR2 FQNEAQ (reference sequence). CDR3 region: CASSWGQGDYEQYF. CDR3 coding DNA: TGTGCCAGCAGCTGGGGACAGGGGGACTACGAGCAGTACTTC.

This chain joins TRBV7-2 and TRBJ1-4; D unclear. V was shortened by 1 base and J by 12 bases, with 9 bases between the two germline ends. Germline assignment: CDR1 SGHTA and CDR2 FQGNSA. The CDR3 covers 12 residues. CDR3 DNA: TGTGCCAGCAGCTTAGGGGCGAGGGAACTGTTTTTT. Its protein is CASSLGARELFF.

The chain joins TRBV5-4 to TRBJ2-5; possibly TRBD1 or TRBD2 for D (5 bases each). The CDR3 loop spans 14 amino acids. V was trimmed by 4 bases and J by 1 base, leaving 11 bases between them. Germline CDR1 is SGHNT and CDR2 is YYREEE (reference sequence). The DNA of the CDR3 is TGTGCCAGCAGCACTACCGGGGCCCAAGAGACCCAGTACTTC. It yields the protein CASSTTGAQETQYF.

The V call is TRBV7-9, the J call TRBJ2-7; D call uncertain. The germline gives CDR1 SEHNR, CDR2 FQNEAQ (reference sequence). The CDR3 extends over 13 amino acids. V lost 5 bases, J lost 2 bases, and 10 bases lay in between. DNA for the CDR3: TGTGCCAGCAGCACCCGGTCCGCCTACGAGCAGTACTTC. Translation gives CASSTRSAYEQYF.

This clone was detected only a few times. The chain employs TRBV7-6 and TRBJ2-7, with 7 nucleotides matching TRBD1. The CDR3 runs to 15 residues. Germline trimming cut 4 bases from V and 0 bases from J; bases unmatched to any gene: 6. Germline V gives CDR1 SGHVS, CDR2 FNYEAQ. CDR3 protein: CASSSDRTRSYEQYF. The DNA of the CDR3 is TGTGCCAGCAGCTCGGACAGGACTCGCTCCTACGAGCAGTACTTC.

This chain uses TRBV6-5 with TRBJ2-3; D gene ambiguous. The CDR3 has 13 amino acids. Looked up from germline, CDR1 is MNHEY and CDR2 is SVGAGI. Trimming left V 2 bases short and J 6 bases short, with 9 bases between. This CDR3 reads CASSYHESDTQYF. CDR3 nucleotides: TGTGCCAGCAGTTACCACGAATCGGATACGCAGTATTTT.

The CDR3: CASSVAGEQFF. For the CDR3, the DNA is TGTGCCAGTAGTGTAGCCGGTGAGCAGTTCTTC. The gene calls are TRBV19 and TRBJ2-1; D gene uncertain. This CDR3 is built from 11 residues. The V and J ends lost 5 bases and 9 bases respectively, with 8 bases between them. CDR1 is LNHDA, CDR2 SQIVND, per germline (reference sequence).

The chain uses TRBV27 and TRBJ2-7, with D possibly TRBD2 on 6 matching bases. The CDR3 covers 13 residues. The germline gives CDR1 MNHEY, CDR2 SMNVEV (reference sequence). The ends were cut back, 6 bases at V and 1 base at J, with 10 bases in the middle. CDR3 sequence reads: CASSLGGSYEQYF. CDR3 nucleotide sequence: TGTGCCAGCAGCCTCGGGGGTTCCTACGAGCAGTACTTC.

There are a few counts of this clone. The J gene is TRBJ2-5, the V gene TRBV7-9; 16 positions agree with TRBD2. J gave up 4 bases and V 5 bases, and 13 bases lay outside the gene matches. The CDR3 contains 19 residues. Germline V CDR1 and CDR2: SEHNR, FQNEAQ (reference sequence). Here the CDR3 reads CASSRPGTSGGGYGETQYF. The DNA of the CDR3 is TGTGCCAGCAGCCGCCCTGGGACTAGCGGGGGGGGTTACGGAGAGACCCAGTACTTC.

This clone was counted only a few times. The rearrangement joins TRBV4-3 to TRBJ2-1, with D possibly TRBD1 on 6 matching bases. CDR3 length equals 14 residues. Looked up from germline, CDR1 is LGHNA and CDR2 is YSLEER. With 3 bases removed from V and 6 bases from J, the gap between germline ends came to 12 bases. For the CDR3, the DNA is TGCGCCAGCAGCCACCGAGGGACATTCAATGAGCAGTTCTTC. Translated: CASSHRGTFNEQFF.

Judged by abundance, this clone is medium-sized. The chain joins TRBV2 to TRBJ1-6, with D hard to call. Germline loops: CDR1 SNHLY, CDR2 FYNNEI. The CDR3 contains 13 residues. Trimming took 6 bases from V and 5 from J, leaving 8 bases between them. The CDR3, as DNA: TGTGCCAGCAGGGACGTCGATAATTCACCCCTCCACTTT. Encoded protein: CASRDVDNSPLHF.

This clone appeared a few times. This rearrangement joins TRBV6-5 to TRBJ2-3; D is unresolved. From germline, CDR1 is MNHEY and CDR2 SVGAGI. The CDR3 runs 12 residues. Deletions cut 5 bases from V and 6 bases from J, with 9 bases between. Here the CDR3 DNA reads TGTGCCAGCAGTCTAGGTGCGGATACGCAGTATTTT. The encoded protein is CASSLGADTQYF.

The sample holds one count of this clone. This chain uses TRBV6-5 with TRBJ2-1, with 8 positions matching TRBD1. The V gene's germline CDR1 is MNHEY and CDR2 SVGAGI. The trim removed 6 bases at V and 6 bases at J, leaving 4 bases unmatched. This CDR3 has 13 residues. The CDR3 nucleotides are TGTGCCAGCAGCCTAACAGGGGGCAATGAGCAGTTCTTC. Residues: CASSLTGGNEQFF.

This clone was recorded only once. The rearrangement uses TRBV7-9 and TRBJ2-7; TRBD1 is a possible D gene (5 bases). V shed 3 bases and J shed 4 bases, with 7 bases lying between them. This CDR3 contains 12 residues. Germline V gives CDR1 SEHNR, CDR2 FQNEAQ (reference sequence). The CDR3 region is CASSLQGYEQYF. CDR3 nucleotide sequence: TGTGCCAGCAGCTTGCAGGGTTACGAGCAGTACTTC.

Turning to this clone: The junction differs from germline at one of its ends, possibly a read error. The chain joins TRBV6-6 to TRBJ1-1; D gene ambiguous. Germline loops: CDR1 MNHNY, CDR2 SVGAGI (reference sequence). This CDR3 is built from 14 residues. CDR3 region: CAISESGMNTEAFF. The CDR3 DNA is TGTGCCATCAGTGAGAGCGGAATGAACACTGAAGCTTTCTTT.

This clone is medium-sized (0.01 to 0.1%) within its sample. V and J are TRBV11-1 and TRBJ2-3; 12 nucleotides line up with TRBD2. The CDR3 loop spans 16 amino acids. Germline values: CDR1 SGHAT, CDR2 FQDESV (reference sequence). V shed 5 bases and J 4 bases; nucleotides not matched to a gene: 7. CDR3: CASSLTSGGPPDTQYF. As DNA, the CDR3 is TGTGCCAGCAGCCTGACTAGCGGGGGACCCCCAGATACGCAGTATTTT.